This T cell receptor (beta chain) appears in the sequencing data of a study of blood T cells in healthy people across ages. Study outcomes and limitations: Researchers deemed the diversity estimates from one million T cells underestimates.

The CDR3 consists of 13 residues. CDR1 and CDR2 (germline): KGHDR, SFDVKD. V lost 6 bases, J lost 9 bases, and 8 bases stayed unmatched. The use of a sample-barcoded 5' primer and a J-beta primer mix characterized a second PCR of 7 to 11 cycles. The template-switch adaptor, which had 12 random nucleotides, put a tag on each cDNA molecule. MiXCR, run by TCRdb on the 5' RACE reads, gives a single entry per CDR3 protein. The sample comprises some 710,000 distinct CDR3 sequences, about 46% of which are singletons, and 15% to 20% rests with the top ten. Remarks on this clonotype: Its antigen is as yet unknown.

The TCR was taken from a man older than 75 in good health. The sample consisted of blood. J is TRBJ2-3 and V is TRBV24-1; 7 bases fit TRBD2. This chain's CDR3 is CATSMPGRETQYF. CDR3 DNA sequence: TGTGCCACCAGTATGCCAGGGAGGGAGACGCAGTATTTT.